This T cell receptor (beta chain) was recorded in a study of spatial heterogeneity in lung cancer. TCRdb reprocessed the 5' RACE reads with MiXCR, giving one entry per CDR3 protein. The data show 60,000 to 90,000 distinct CDR3 sequences, about an eighth seen once. In the case of this clonotype: As yet, its antigen is unknown.

Study conclusions and caveats: Blood contained ubiquitous expanded tumor TCRs more at resection than at follow-up.

The time point is: sample taken at primary tumor resection. Whole RNA was taken from tumor, nontumor lung or frozen PBMC; it was then sequenced unsorted. The CDR3 spans 14 residues. With 7 bases clipped from V and 6 bases from J, the junction kept 11 bases outside the gene matches. The germline gives CDR1 SGDLS, CDR2 YYNGEE. The V gene is TRBV9, the J gene TRBJ1-1; 8 bases are a match to TRBD1. The source of this sequence is a male donor with early-stage non-small cell lung cancer. This specimen consisted of PBMCs, obtained at surgery. The CDR3 here is CASGRTGNSAEAFF. The CDR3 DNA sequence: TGTGCCAGCGGTCGGACAGGGAATAGCGCTGAAGCTTTCTTT. Drawing the rest from reference TRBV9 and TRBJ1-1, the complete variable domain is DSGVTQTPKHLITATGQRVTLRCSPRSGDLSVYWYQQSLDQGLQFLIQYYNGEERAKGNILERFSAQQFPDLHSELNLSSLELGDSALYFCASGRTGNSAEAFFGQGTRLTVV.